The 5 T cell receptor beta chains listed next were all sequenced from one sample in a study of cytomegalovirus exposure and HLA in healthy donors. The PCR ran on 60 Vbeta and 13 Jbeta primers. Profiled with immunoSEQ multiplex PCR; TCRdb holds only in-frame clones, not every one. Among 110,000 or so clones, nearly 85% were seen once, and the ten largest hold roughly 6.1%. The sequenced material came from PBMCs. These receptors were obtained from a man aged 18 to 30 in good health and CMV-seronegative.

This CDR3 is CASSRTGVTSYEQYF. The CDR3 nucleotides are TGTGCCAGCAGCCGGACAGGGGTCACCTCCTACGAGCAGTACTTC. This chain uses TRBV7-2 with TRBJ2-7; 9 bases are shared with TRBD1. J gave up 0 bases and V 5 bases, and 5 bases lay outside the gene matches. The CDR3 extends over 15 amino acids. Germline CDR1 reads SGHTA; CDR2 reads FQGNSA.

Turning to this clone: Sequence at one end of the junction differs from germline and may be a read error. The chain links TRBV7-7 to TRBJ2-7, with a possible D match to TRBD1 (6 bases). This CDR3 is built from 18 residues. Germline lookup yields CDR1 SSHAT and CDR2 FNYEAQ (reference sequence). The CDR3 is CASSLKSRGTEEFYEQYF. Written as DNA, the CDR3 is TGTGCTAGCAGCTTAAAGTCGAGGGGGACGGAGGAATTCTACGAGCAGTACTTC.

The chain recombines TRBV5-4 with TRBJ2-1, with 9 positions matching TRBD2. V lost 3 bases, J lost 8 bases, and 12 bases stayed unmatched. The CDR3 spans 16 residues. The germline V gene encodes CDR1 SGHNT and CDR2 YYREEE (reference sequence). The CDR3 is CASSSAGGGRAHEQFF. DNA for the CDR3: TGTGCCAGCAGCTCCGCCGGGGGCGGGAGGGCCCATGAGCAGTTCTTC.

This sequence joins TRBV10-3 and TRBJ1-1; maybe TRBD1 (6 bases). V was trimmed by 10 bases and J by 3 bases, leaving 15 bases between them. Germline V CDR1 and CDR2: ENHRY, SYGVKD. This CDR3 has 13 residues. This chain's CDR3 is CATPGGPDTEAFF. The CDR3 coding sequence is TGTGCCACTCCCGGGGGGCCCGACACTGAAGCTTTCTTT.

As to this clone: Other DNA sequences in the same sample also yield this CDR3. The chain joins TRBV27 to TRBJ1-1; D is unresolved. This CDR3 region has 13 residues. Germline CDR1 reads MNHEY; CDR2 reads SMNVEV (reference sequence). The V and J ends lost 3 bases and 3 bases respectively, with 8 bases between them. As DNA, the CDR3 is TGTGCCAGCAGTTTGTACAGTTACACTGAAGCTTTCTTT. It yields the protein CASSLYSYTEAFF.